These T cell receptor beta chains were read from a single sample in a study of T cell responses to AZD1222 COVID-19 vaccine. This table comes from immunoSEQ multiplex PCR, and its TCRdb copy is limited to in-frame clones, with some not included. This sample has fewer than 150,000 clones, with roughly 91% found just once. The starting material was peripheral blood, obtained 28 days after the second AZD1222 dose. These receptors were taken from an adult who received the AZD1222 COVID-19 vaccine. CDR3s include the opening cysteine and the closing phenylalanine or tryptophan. A D gene is named only where the DNA matches it firmly. The size of a clone is reported for some rows only, either as once, few or many, or as a class for expanded clones.

>NA|TRBV6-5|TRBD1|TRBJ1-2
CASSTDRISNYGYTF
TGTGCCAGCAGTACGGACAGGATCTCTAACTATGGCTACACCTTC
>few|TRBV9|TRBD2|TRBJ2-7
CASSGAGGSNEQYF
TGTGCCAGCAGCGGAGCGGGGGGGAGCAACGAGCAGTACTTC
>once|TRBV9|NA|TRBJ2-5
CASSLGRGVQETQYF
TGTGCCAGCAGTTTAGGGCGAGGGGTCCAAGAGACCCAGTACTTC
>NA|TRBV7-3|TRBD2|TRBJ2-1
CASSLGTSGNNEQFF
TGTGCCAGCAGCCTAGGGACTAGCGGGAACAATGAGCAGTTCTTC
>NA|TRBV6-2/TRBV6-3|TRBD1|TRBJ1-2
CASSPQGDGYTF
TGTGCCAGCAGTCCCCAGGGGGATGGCTACACCTTC
>NA|TRBV27|NA|TRBJ1-2
CASSPMGGINYGYTF
TGTGCCAGCAGCCCCATGGGAGGAATTAACTATGGCTACACCTTC
>NA|TRBV6-2/TRBV6-3|NA|TRBJ1-3
CASSYPDSRNTIYF
TGTGCCAGCAGTTACCCGGACAGCCGAAACACCATATATTTT
>NA|TRBV6-1|TRBD1|TRBJ1-2
CASSEIQGDGYTF
TGTGCCAGCAGTGAGATTCAGGGGGATGGCTACACCTTC
>NA|TRBV12-3/TRBV12-4|TRBD2|TRBJ2-1
CASTQREYGEQFF
TGTGCCAGCACCCAGCGGGAGTACGGTGAGCAGTTCTTC
>NA|TRBV11-2|NA|TRBJ2-1
CASSLRRDSVYNEQFF
TGTGCCAGCAGCCTTCGCCGGGACTCCGTATACAATGAGCAGTTCTTC
>NA|TRBV9|NA|TRBJ2-3
CASSLGPGSDTQYF
TGTGCCAGCAGCCTCGGACCAGGCTCAGATACGCAGTATTTT
>once|TRBV19|TRBD2|TRBJ2-3
CASSTPGLAGGPDTQYF
TGTGCCAGTAGTACCCCGGGACTAGCGGGGGGTCCAGATACGCAGTATTTT
>NA|TRBV19|NA|TRBJ1-3
CASSRGRISGNTIYF
TGTGCCAGTAGTAGAGGACGGATCTCTGGAAACACCATATATTTT
>NA|TRBV19|NA|TRBJ1-2
CASSAAQGGYTF
TGTGCCAGTAGCGCAGCTCAGGGTGGCTACACCTTC
>once|TRBV18|NA|TRBJ1-5
CASSPGGVNQPQHF
TGTGCCAGCTCACCAGGGGGAGTAAATCAGCCCCAGCATTTT
>NA|TRBV5-4|NA|TRBJ2-7
CASSLDRYEQYF
TGTGCCAGCAGCTTAGACCGCTACGAGCAGTACTTC
>NA|TRBV12-3/TRBV12-4|NA|TRBJ1-5
CASSNGGQPQHF
TGTGCCAGCAGCAACGGGGGTCAGCCCCAGCATTTT
>NA|TRBV6-5|NA|TRBJ2-7
CASSYRYEQYF
TGTGCCAGCAGTTACCGATACGAGCAGTACTTC
>NA|TRBV4-1|NA|TRBJ2-7
CASSQDYGNFDEQYF
TGCGCCAGCAGCCAAGATTACGGGAATTTCGACGAGCAGTACTTC
>NA|TRBV7-2|TRBD2|TRBJ2-1
CASSSLAGAVYNEQFF
TGTGCCAGCAGCTCTTTAGCGGGGGCAGTCTACAATGAGCAGTTCTTC
>NA|TRBV3-1/TRBV3-2|TRBD2|TRBJ2-7
CASSLLSGGAYEQYF
TGTGCCAGCAGCCTTCTTAGCGGGGGGGCCTACGAGCAGTACTTC
>NA|TRBV7-9|TRBD1|TRBJ1-2
CASSSTGDYGYTF
TGTGCCAGCAGCTCAACAGGGGACTATGGCTACACCTTC
>NA|TRBV18|NA|TRBJ2-5
CASSPPGPAGETQYF
TGTGCCAGCTCACCCCCGGGGCCGGCTGGGGAGACCCAGTACTTC
>NA|TRBV9|NA|TRBJ1-2
CASSSPLPGFYGYTF
TGTGCCAGCAGCTCCCCCCTCCCAGGGTTCTATGGCTACACCTTC
>NA|TRBV6-5|NA|TRBJ1-2
CASRAAGTGYGYTF
TGTGCCAGCAGGGCAGCCGGGACGGGCTATGGCTACACCTTC
>few|TRBV6-5|NA|TRBJ2-5
CASSYSIGHIQETQYF
TGTGCCAGCAGTTACTCGATAGGACATATCCAAGAGACCCAGTACTTC
>NA|TRBV28|TRBD1|TRBJ1-2
CASSHGQGLANYGYTF
TGTGCCAGCAGTCACGGACAGGGCCTAGCTAACTATGGCTACACCTTC
>NA|TRBV27|NA|TRBJ2-3
CASSKEGRRTDTQYF
TGTGCCAGCAGCAAAGAGGGGAGGAGGACAGATACGCAGTATTTT
>NA|TRBV5-1|TRBD2|TRBJ2-7
CASSQGTSGVGSSYEQYF
TGCGCCAGCAGTCAAGGGACTAGCGGGGTTGGATCCTCCTACGAGCAGTACTTC
>NA|TRBV9|NA|TRBJ1-2
CASSPEAPFYGYTF
TGTGCCAGCAGCCCAGAGGCTCCCTTCTATGGCTACACCTTC
>NA|TRBV27|TRBD1|TRBJ1-1
CASSLSRGSEAFF
TGTGCCAGCAGTTTATCCAGGGGGTCTGAAGCTTTCTTT
>once|TRBV2|TRBD1|TRBJ2-5
CASRQGAQETQYF
TGTGCCAGCAGACAGGGGGCACAGGAGACCCAGTACTTC